This TCR beta chain is from a study of technical replicates of blood from a handful of donors. Sequenced by immunoSEQ multiplex PCR; TCRdb stores in-frame clones only, minus some. Here the sample spans 75,000 to 90,000 clones, 90% to 95% being singletons. This clonotype was sampled from a human donor in good health. Sequenced sample: T cells isolated from PBMCs.

The CDR3 sequence is CASSIVPVQKLFF. The CDR3 DNA reads as TGTGCCAGTAGTATAGTCCCGGTACAAAAACTGTTTTTT. The rearrangement uses TRBV19 and TRBJ1-4; the D is unclear. CDR3 length equals 13 residues. Germline V CDR1 and CDR2: LNHDA, SQIVND (reference sequence). The V end was cut by 1 base, the J end by 9 bases, with 9 bases between.